The next 21 T cell receptor beta chains were all read from a single sample in a study of blood T cell repertoires in COVID-19. Repertoires were generated with immunoSEQ multiplex PCR, while TCRdb's copy carries only in-frame clones and drops some. The sample yields roughly 120,000 clones, about three quarters seen once. Sequencing was carried out using peripheral blood. These receptors came from an elderly woman with active or convalescent COVID-19.

This rearrangement joins TRBV30 to TRBJ2-1, with TRBD1 matching over 7 bases. This CDR3 comprises 15 residues. V shed 3 bases, J shed 4 bases, and the junction held 9 bases outside the gene matches. Germline V CDR1 and CDR2: GTSNPN, SVGIG (reference sequence). The CDR3 protein is CAWRIVQGVYNEQFF. The DNA of the CDR3 is TGTGCCTGGAGAATCGTCCAGGGGGTTTACAATGAGCAGTTCTTC.

The sample holds a few counts of this clone. The chain has TRBV18 and TRBJ1-4; D might be TRBD1 (5 bases). Germline loops: CDR1 KGHSH, CDR2 LQKENI. V was trimmed by 6 bases and J by 8 bases, leaving 22 bases between them. CDR3 length: 16 residues. CDR3 region: CASSGQAGEMREKLFF. The CDR3 coding sequence is TGTGCCAGCTCTGGGCAGGCGGGGGAAATGCGAGAAAAACTGTTTTTT.

J is TRBJ2-7 and V is TRBV11-3; the D is unclear. This CDR3 spans 13 amino acids. Trimming stripped 2 bases from V and 3 bases from J, with 8 bases between. Germline V gene lookup returns CDR1 SGHNT and CDR2 YENEEA. The CDR3: CASSLTRGYEQYF. CDR3 sequence (DNA): TGTGCCAGCAGCTTAACACGTGGCTACGAGCAGTACTTC.

The chain uses TRBV6-5 and TRBJ1-2; TRBD1 matches 11 bases. CDR3 length: 14 residues. The junction had 5 bases not matched to a gene; V was cut back by 7 bases and J by 4 bases. Germline lookup yields CDR1 MNHEY and CDR2 SVGAGI. CDR3 sequence: CASTGDRGFYGYTF. The CDR3 DNA reads TGTGCCAGCACCGGGGACAGGGGGTTCTATGGCTACACCTTC.

The chain recombines TRBV4-2 with TRBJ2-5; TRBD2 is a possible D gene (5 bases). This CDR3 is built from 15 residues. V shed 0 bases and J shed 1 base, with 9 bases lying between them. From germline, CDR1 is LGHNA and CDR2 YNFKEQ. The chain's CDR3 is CASSQEGAIQETQYF. The CDR3 DNA sequence: TGTGCCAGCAGCCAAGAGGGAGCTATCCAAGAGACCCAGTACTTC.

This clone was observed a few times. The J gene is TRBJ1-4, the V gene TRBV7-8; a weak D match, TRBD1 (6 bases). V was shortened by 4 bases and J by 8 bases, with 11 bases between the two germline ends. The CDR3 has 13 residues. CDR1 is SGHVS, CDR2 FQNEAQ, per germline. The chain's CDR3 is CASSSGAGEKLFF. The CDR3 nucleotides are TGTGCCAGCAGCTCAGGGGCGGGCGAAAAACTGTTTTTT.

The V gene is TRBV7-2, the J gene TRBJ2-1, with 14 bases aligning to TRBD2. The CDR3 is 15 amino acids. The germline V gene encodes CDR1 SGHTA and CDR2 FQGNSA. The V segment lost 6 bases and the J segment 6 bases; nucleotides outside the gene matches: 4. The CDR3 spells CASRQGTSGGNEQFF. Written as DNA, the CDR3 is TGTGCCAGCAGGCAAGGGACTAGCGGGGGCAATGAGCAGTTCTTC.

J is TRBJ2-2 and V is TRBV4-3; tentatively, D is TRBD2 (5 bases). There are 17 residues in the CDR3. V shed 0 bases and J shed 4 bases, with 15 bases lying between them. Germline V gives CDR1 LGHNA, CDR2 YSLEER. CDR3 nucleotides: TGCGCCAGCAGCCAAGAGATCCGTGACTATTTCACCGGGGAGCTGTTTTTT. Translated, it gives CASSQEIRDYFTGELFF.

The CDR3 spells CASSQSGRNSYEQYF. CDR3 nucleotide sequence: TGTGCCAGCAGCCAAAGCGGGAGGAATTCCTACGAGCAGTACTTC. V gene TRBV3-1 (or the pseudogene TRBV3-2) combines with J gene TRBJ2-7; TRBD2 aligns across 9 bases. Germline V gene lookup returns CDR1 LGHDT and CDR2 YNNKEL (reference sequence). The CDR3 has 15 amino acids. J was trimmed by 1 base and V by 2 bases; bases with no gene match: 3.

This chain connects TRBV11-2 to TRBJ2-1, with D possibly being TRBD1 (6 bases). V gave up 5 bases and J gave up 8 bases, with 16 bases separating them. CDR3 size: 14 residues. The germline V gene has CDR1 SGHAT and CDR2 FQNNGV. CDR3 DNA: TGTGCCAGCAGCCGGCTGCGGCAGGGGCATGAGCAGTTCTTC. It yields the protein CASSRLRQGHEQFF.

The chain employs TRBV28 and TRBJ2-6; 11 nucleotides line up with TRBD1. Germline V gene sequence: CDR1 MDHEN, CDR2 SYDVKM. The CDR3 is made up of 18 amino acids. V shed 4 bases, J shed 0 bases, and the junction held 5 bases outside the gene matches. The CDR3 region is CASSSLGTGGSGANVLTF. In nucleotides, the CDR3 is TGTGCCAGCAGTTCGCTTGGGACAGGGGGCTCTGGGGCCAACGTCCTGACTTTC.

This chain links TRBV5-5 with TRBJ2-2; D is perhaps TRBD2 (5 bases). V lost 6 bases to trimming and J lost 4 bases, with 19 bases between them. CDR3 length: 16 residues. Germline values: CDR1 SGHKS, CDR2 YYEKEE (reference sequence). The CDR3 sequence is CASTRWLAVSTGELFF. In nucleotides, the CDR3 is TGTGCCAGCACCCGCTGGCTAGCCGTTTCCACCGGGGAGCTGTTTTTT.

This chain links TRBV30 with TRBJ1-1; D is undetermined. CDR1 GTSNPN and CDR2 SVGIG come from the germline V gene (reference sequence). V shed 2 bases and J shed 6 bases, with 7 bases lying between them. The CDR3 loop spans 11 amino acids. The CDR3 coding sequence is TGTGCCTGGAGTTCGGTTTCTGAAGCTTTCTTT. Its translation: CAWSSVSEAFF.

This clone was observed a few times. This sequence joins TRBV4-1 and TRBJ2-1, with 9 bases that match TRBD2. Per the germline V gene, CDR1 is MGHRA and CDR2 is YSYEKL. This CDR3 comprises 19 residues. V was clipped by 2 bases and J by 4 bases; unmatched bases: 15. The CDR3 sequence: CASSQPRGVAGARYNEQFF. The CDR3 DNA is TGCGCCAGCAGCCAACCAAGGGGCGTAGCGGGAGCGAGATACAATGAGCAGTTCTTC.

The V and J genes are TRBV5-1 and TRBJ2-1; 11 nucleotides agree with TRBD2. This CDR3 is built from 15 residues. Germline lookup yields CDR1 SGHRS and CDR2 YFSETQ. J gave up 10 bases and V 2 bases, and 8 bases lay outside the gene matches. The CDR3 region has the DNA TGCGCCAGCAGCTTTGAACTAGCGGGAGTCAAGGAGCAGTTCTTC. It yields the protein CASSFELAGVKEQFF.

This rearrangement joins TRBV11-2 to TRBJ2-4; unclear D gene. V lost 5 bases to trimming and J lost 1 base, with 15 bases between them. This CDR3 contains 16 residues. CDR1 and CDR2 from the germline V gene are SGHAT and FQNNGV. DNA for the CDR3: TGTGCCAGCAGCCACCTTTCATCGGGTGCCAAAAACATTCAGTACTTC. Translation gives CASSHLSSGAKNIQYF.

This rearrangement joins TRBV12-3 or TRBV12-4 to TRBJ1-4, with D perhaps matching TRBD1 (5 bases). The CDR3 contains 13 residues. Trimming took off 7 bases at V and 6 bases at J, with 12 bases between the two ends. Written as DNA, the CDR3 is TGTGCCAGCAAATACACAGGCCATGAAAAACTGTTTTTT. Protein sequence: CASKYTGHEKLFF.

This clone was observed a single time. V gene TRBV4-1 combines with J gene TRBJ1-4, with TRBD1 as a possible D gene (5 bases). The germline CDR1 and CDR2 sequences are MGHRA and YSYEKL. The CDR3 runs to 15 residues. V was clipped by 1 base and J by 7 bases, with 13 bases between them. The CDR3 is CASSQVGQGVEKLFF. The DNA of the CDR3 is TGCGCCAGCAGCCAAGTTGGGCAGGGTGTTGAAAAACTGTTTTTT.

This chain uses TRBV4-1 with TRBJ2-7, with 11 positions matching TRBD1. Germline loops: CDR1 MGHRA, CDR2 YSYEKL. This CDR3 has 17 amino acids. V trimming: 4 bases; J trimming: 0 bases; junction bases outside the gene matches: 8. The DNA of the CDR3 is TGCGCCAGCAGCCCTGGACAGGGGGCCTTGGGCTCCTACGAGCAGTACTTC. Protein sequence: CASSPGQGALGSYEQYF.

This sequence joins TRBV11-1 and TRBJ2-5; D perhaps matches TRBD1 (6 bases). The CDR3 contains 15 residues. Germline V lookup: CDR1 SGHAT, CDR2 FQDESV (reference sequence). V lost 0 bases and J 2 bases, leaving 10 bases between the germline ends. CDR3: CASSLAFTGQETQYF. The CDR3 bases are TGTGCCAGCAGCTTAGCTTTCACAGGGCAAGAGACCCAGTACTTC.

The CDR3, as DNA: TGCGCCAGCAGCCAAGTTAGCGGGAGGGCCTCCTACGAGCAGTACTTC. Encoded protein: CASSQVSGRASYEQYF. V and J are TRBV4-1 and TRBJ2-7; 11 positions match TRBD2. CDR3 length equals 16 residues. Germline CDR1 reads MGHRA; CDR2 reads YSYEKL. V lost 1 base, J lost 0 bases, and 2 bases stayed unmatched.